This T cell receptor beta chain was observed in a study of blood T cell repertoires in COVID-19. Study details: PBMCs, B-cell-depleted T cells, or T cells were the source of the cDNA or gDNA that made up the material.

Germline V gives CDR1 SGHAT, CDR2 FQNNGV. Trimming removed 7 bases at V and 3 bases at J, with 16 bases between. This CDR3 is built from 14 residues. Methods used by the authors: Nucleated cell counts were estimated from reference gene primer amplification. Measured with immunoSEQ multiplex PCR; TCRdb has only the in-frame clones, and not every one. V and J calls and clone size follow that table, whereas D and trimming were derived from the DNA. Among around 46,000 clones listed, approximately 89% were seen once. The sample consisted of peripheral blood. V and J are TRBV11-2 and TRBJ2-7, with D possibly TRBD2 on 6 matching bases. The clonotype comes from a man between 50 and 59 years old with acute or convalescent COVID-19. CDR3 sequence (DNA): TGTGCCAGCAACCGGGACTCCTTAGACTACGAGCAGTACTTC. Protein: CASNRDSLDYEQYF.